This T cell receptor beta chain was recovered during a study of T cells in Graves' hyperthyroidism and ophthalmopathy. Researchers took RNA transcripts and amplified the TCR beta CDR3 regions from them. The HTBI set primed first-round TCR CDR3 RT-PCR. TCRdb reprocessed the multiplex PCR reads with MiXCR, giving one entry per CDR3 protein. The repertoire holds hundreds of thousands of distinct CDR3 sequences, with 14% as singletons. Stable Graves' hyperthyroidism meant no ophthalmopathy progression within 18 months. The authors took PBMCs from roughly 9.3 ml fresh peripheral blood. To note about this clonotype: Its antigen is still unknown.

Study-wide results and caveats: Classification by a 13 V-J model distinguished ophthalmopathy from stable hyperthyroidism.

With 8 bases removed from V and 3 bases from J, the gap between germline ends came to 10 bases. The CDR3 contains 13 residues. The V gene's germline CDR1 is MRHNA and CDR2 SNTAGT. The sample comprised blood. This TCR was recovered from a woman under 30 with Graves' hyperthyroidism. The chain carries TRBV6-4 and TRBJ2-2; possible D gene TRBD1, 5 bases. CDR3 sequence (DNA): TGTGCCAGCTTCGACAGCGACACCGGGGAGCTGTTTTTT. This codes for CASFDSDTGELFF.